Given below is one T cell receptor (beta chain) in context. This sample was taken from a study of human T cells and chemical hapten exposure. V lost 4 bases to trimming and J lost 8 bases, with 18 bases between them. This CDR3 is 14 amino acids long. Germline CDR1 is SGHKS and CDR2 is YYEKEE (reference sequence). RNA extraction used unfractionated whole blood as the source of total RNA. Unique molecular identifiers were linked by the library to individual cDNA molecules. TCRdb processed the 5' RACE reads anew with MiXCR; each CDR3 protein has one entry. The sample has 65,000 to 90,000 distinct CDR3 sequences; 15% to 20% are singletons.

The TCR sequence derives from a female donor in good health. The chain is built from TRBV5-5 and TRBJ1-1; a weak D match, TRBD1 (6 bases). CDR3 DNA sequence: TGTGCCAGCAGCCTTAGTAGGGGGTCTTTCGAAGCTTTCTTT. It specifies CASSLSRGSFEAFF.